This T cell receptor beta chain originates from a study of cytomegalovirus exposure and HLA in healthy donors. Study background: Early on, a data release was issued that held some 85 million unique TCRs from HLA-typed donors.

Study results and caveats: Follow-up analysis found HLA locus-dependent TCR association rates, highest for DRB1 and lowest for HLA-C. Per a later analysis, 15,000 to 20,000 TCR beta sequences showed association with HLA alleles at 0.05 false discovery rate.

PCR employed 60 Vbeta and 13 Jbeta primers. The protocol was immunoSEQ multiplex PCR, while the TCRdb copy is restricted to in-frame clones and leaves out a portion. The repertoire has roughly 80,000 clones, just over 70% of them found once; the top ten carry 4.9%. The junction had 8 bases not matched to a gene; V was cut back by 4 bases and J by 5 bases. Germline assignment: CDR1 LNHDA and CDR2 SQIVND (reference sequence). The CDR3 loop spans 15 amino acids. Comments on this clone: Its target is not known.

The sequenced material came from PBMCs. The source of this sequence is a man between 60 and 70 years old in good health and CMV-seropositive. This sequence joins TRBV19 and TRBJ1-5, with 7 bases fitting TRBD1. CDR3 sequence (DNA): TGTGCCAGTAGTACAGACAGGGCGGGGGATCAGCCCCAGCATTTT. Its translation is CASSTDRAGDQPQHF. Full variable domain (missing parts from reference TRBV19 and TRBJ1-5): DGGITQSPKYLFRKEGQNVTLSCEQNLNHDAMYWYRQDPGQGLRLIYYSQIVNDFQKGDIAEGYSVSREKKESFPLTVTSAQKNPTAFYLCASSTDRAGDQPQHFGDGTRLSIL.